These T cell receptor beta chains were read from a single sample in a study of memory CD4+ T cells and cytomegalovirus serostatus. This table comes from immunoSEQ multiplex PCR, and its TCRdb copy is limited to in-frame clones, with some not included. The sample contains around 88,000 clones, around 80% of which appear only once. Sequencing was carried out using memory CD4+ T cells from blood. These receptors were obtained from an adult in good health and CMV-seropositive. The CDR3 runs from the conserved cysteine through the conserved F or W. The D gene is left open where the match is weak. Clone size, where shown, is once, few, many, or a class for clones that have expanded.

J | size | D | V | CDR3 | DNA
TRBJ1-2 | - | - | TRBV28 | CASSLRTHTGYTF | TGTGCCAGCAGTTTAAGGACCCATACTGGCTACACCTTC
TRBJ2-2 | - | - | TRBV19 | CASSATLVTAGELFF | TGTGCCAGTAGTGCCACTCTAGTAACCGCCGGGGAGCTGTTTTTT
TRBJ2-1 | - | TRBD2 | TRBV19 | CASIRGGFDDEQFF | TGTGCCAGTATTCGGGGGGGATTCGACGATGAGCAGTTCTTC
TRBJ1-2 | - | - | TRBV6-5 | CASSYSGGDTYYGYTF | TGTGCCAGCAGTTACTCGGGGGGGGACACCTACTATGGCTACACCTTC
TRBJ1-2 | - | TRBD1 | TRBV19 | CASSPQGQGNYGYTF | TGTGCCAGTAGTCCTCAGGGACAGGGGAACTATGGCTACACCTTC
TRBJ2-7 | - | - | TRBV6-5 | CASSSGGGEQYF | TGTGCCAGCAGTTCTGGGGGAGGAGAGCAGTACTTC
TRBJ2-2 | - | - | TRBV6-5 | CASSYDSSSTGELFF | TGTGCCAGCAGTTACGACAGTTCGTCGACCGGGGAGCTGTTTTTT
TRBJ1-2 | - | - | TRBV28 | CASRGGGADYGYTF | TGTGCCAGCCGTGGGGGGGGCGCTGACTATGGCTACACCTTC
TRBJ2-3 | few | TRBD2 | TRBV5-1 | CASSSGTSSPDTQYF | TGCGCCAGCAGCTCGGGGACTAGCTCCCCAGATACGCAGTATTTT
TRBJ2-6 | - | - | TRBV7-9 | CASSLAAGEVASGANVLTF | TGTGCCAGCAGCTTAGCGGCAGGGGAGGTCGCTTCCGGGGCCAACGTCCTGACTTTC
TRBJ2-7 | - | TRBD1 | TRBV5-5 | CASSWTGLQYF | TGTGCCAGCAGCTGGACAGGGTTGCAGTACTTC
TRBJ1-4 | - | TRBD1 | TRBV25-1 | CASGTHRGPNEKLFF | TGTGCCAGCGGGACACACAGGGGACCTAATGAAAAACTGTTTTTT
TRBJ1-5 | few | - | TRBV2 | CASSAGLNQPQHF | TGTGCCAGCAGTGCCGGACTCAATCAGCCCCAGCATTTT
TRBJ1-5 | - | TRBD1 | TRBV6-1 | CASSEVWGAGGQPQHF | TGTGCCAGCAGTGAAGTCTGGGGGGCAGGGGGTCAGCCCCAGCATTTT
TRBJ1-5 | - | - | TRBV2 | CASNQDTSNQPQHF | TGTGCCAGCAACCAGGACACTAGCAATCAGCCCCAGCATTTT
TRBJ2-3 | - | - | TRBV11-1 | CASSLAGPRTDTQYF | TGTGCCAGCAGCCTTGCTGGTCCACGGACAGATACGCAGTATTTT
TRBJ2-3 | - | - | TRBV18 | CASRSTDTQYF | TGTGCCAGCCGAAGCACAGATACGCAGTATTTT